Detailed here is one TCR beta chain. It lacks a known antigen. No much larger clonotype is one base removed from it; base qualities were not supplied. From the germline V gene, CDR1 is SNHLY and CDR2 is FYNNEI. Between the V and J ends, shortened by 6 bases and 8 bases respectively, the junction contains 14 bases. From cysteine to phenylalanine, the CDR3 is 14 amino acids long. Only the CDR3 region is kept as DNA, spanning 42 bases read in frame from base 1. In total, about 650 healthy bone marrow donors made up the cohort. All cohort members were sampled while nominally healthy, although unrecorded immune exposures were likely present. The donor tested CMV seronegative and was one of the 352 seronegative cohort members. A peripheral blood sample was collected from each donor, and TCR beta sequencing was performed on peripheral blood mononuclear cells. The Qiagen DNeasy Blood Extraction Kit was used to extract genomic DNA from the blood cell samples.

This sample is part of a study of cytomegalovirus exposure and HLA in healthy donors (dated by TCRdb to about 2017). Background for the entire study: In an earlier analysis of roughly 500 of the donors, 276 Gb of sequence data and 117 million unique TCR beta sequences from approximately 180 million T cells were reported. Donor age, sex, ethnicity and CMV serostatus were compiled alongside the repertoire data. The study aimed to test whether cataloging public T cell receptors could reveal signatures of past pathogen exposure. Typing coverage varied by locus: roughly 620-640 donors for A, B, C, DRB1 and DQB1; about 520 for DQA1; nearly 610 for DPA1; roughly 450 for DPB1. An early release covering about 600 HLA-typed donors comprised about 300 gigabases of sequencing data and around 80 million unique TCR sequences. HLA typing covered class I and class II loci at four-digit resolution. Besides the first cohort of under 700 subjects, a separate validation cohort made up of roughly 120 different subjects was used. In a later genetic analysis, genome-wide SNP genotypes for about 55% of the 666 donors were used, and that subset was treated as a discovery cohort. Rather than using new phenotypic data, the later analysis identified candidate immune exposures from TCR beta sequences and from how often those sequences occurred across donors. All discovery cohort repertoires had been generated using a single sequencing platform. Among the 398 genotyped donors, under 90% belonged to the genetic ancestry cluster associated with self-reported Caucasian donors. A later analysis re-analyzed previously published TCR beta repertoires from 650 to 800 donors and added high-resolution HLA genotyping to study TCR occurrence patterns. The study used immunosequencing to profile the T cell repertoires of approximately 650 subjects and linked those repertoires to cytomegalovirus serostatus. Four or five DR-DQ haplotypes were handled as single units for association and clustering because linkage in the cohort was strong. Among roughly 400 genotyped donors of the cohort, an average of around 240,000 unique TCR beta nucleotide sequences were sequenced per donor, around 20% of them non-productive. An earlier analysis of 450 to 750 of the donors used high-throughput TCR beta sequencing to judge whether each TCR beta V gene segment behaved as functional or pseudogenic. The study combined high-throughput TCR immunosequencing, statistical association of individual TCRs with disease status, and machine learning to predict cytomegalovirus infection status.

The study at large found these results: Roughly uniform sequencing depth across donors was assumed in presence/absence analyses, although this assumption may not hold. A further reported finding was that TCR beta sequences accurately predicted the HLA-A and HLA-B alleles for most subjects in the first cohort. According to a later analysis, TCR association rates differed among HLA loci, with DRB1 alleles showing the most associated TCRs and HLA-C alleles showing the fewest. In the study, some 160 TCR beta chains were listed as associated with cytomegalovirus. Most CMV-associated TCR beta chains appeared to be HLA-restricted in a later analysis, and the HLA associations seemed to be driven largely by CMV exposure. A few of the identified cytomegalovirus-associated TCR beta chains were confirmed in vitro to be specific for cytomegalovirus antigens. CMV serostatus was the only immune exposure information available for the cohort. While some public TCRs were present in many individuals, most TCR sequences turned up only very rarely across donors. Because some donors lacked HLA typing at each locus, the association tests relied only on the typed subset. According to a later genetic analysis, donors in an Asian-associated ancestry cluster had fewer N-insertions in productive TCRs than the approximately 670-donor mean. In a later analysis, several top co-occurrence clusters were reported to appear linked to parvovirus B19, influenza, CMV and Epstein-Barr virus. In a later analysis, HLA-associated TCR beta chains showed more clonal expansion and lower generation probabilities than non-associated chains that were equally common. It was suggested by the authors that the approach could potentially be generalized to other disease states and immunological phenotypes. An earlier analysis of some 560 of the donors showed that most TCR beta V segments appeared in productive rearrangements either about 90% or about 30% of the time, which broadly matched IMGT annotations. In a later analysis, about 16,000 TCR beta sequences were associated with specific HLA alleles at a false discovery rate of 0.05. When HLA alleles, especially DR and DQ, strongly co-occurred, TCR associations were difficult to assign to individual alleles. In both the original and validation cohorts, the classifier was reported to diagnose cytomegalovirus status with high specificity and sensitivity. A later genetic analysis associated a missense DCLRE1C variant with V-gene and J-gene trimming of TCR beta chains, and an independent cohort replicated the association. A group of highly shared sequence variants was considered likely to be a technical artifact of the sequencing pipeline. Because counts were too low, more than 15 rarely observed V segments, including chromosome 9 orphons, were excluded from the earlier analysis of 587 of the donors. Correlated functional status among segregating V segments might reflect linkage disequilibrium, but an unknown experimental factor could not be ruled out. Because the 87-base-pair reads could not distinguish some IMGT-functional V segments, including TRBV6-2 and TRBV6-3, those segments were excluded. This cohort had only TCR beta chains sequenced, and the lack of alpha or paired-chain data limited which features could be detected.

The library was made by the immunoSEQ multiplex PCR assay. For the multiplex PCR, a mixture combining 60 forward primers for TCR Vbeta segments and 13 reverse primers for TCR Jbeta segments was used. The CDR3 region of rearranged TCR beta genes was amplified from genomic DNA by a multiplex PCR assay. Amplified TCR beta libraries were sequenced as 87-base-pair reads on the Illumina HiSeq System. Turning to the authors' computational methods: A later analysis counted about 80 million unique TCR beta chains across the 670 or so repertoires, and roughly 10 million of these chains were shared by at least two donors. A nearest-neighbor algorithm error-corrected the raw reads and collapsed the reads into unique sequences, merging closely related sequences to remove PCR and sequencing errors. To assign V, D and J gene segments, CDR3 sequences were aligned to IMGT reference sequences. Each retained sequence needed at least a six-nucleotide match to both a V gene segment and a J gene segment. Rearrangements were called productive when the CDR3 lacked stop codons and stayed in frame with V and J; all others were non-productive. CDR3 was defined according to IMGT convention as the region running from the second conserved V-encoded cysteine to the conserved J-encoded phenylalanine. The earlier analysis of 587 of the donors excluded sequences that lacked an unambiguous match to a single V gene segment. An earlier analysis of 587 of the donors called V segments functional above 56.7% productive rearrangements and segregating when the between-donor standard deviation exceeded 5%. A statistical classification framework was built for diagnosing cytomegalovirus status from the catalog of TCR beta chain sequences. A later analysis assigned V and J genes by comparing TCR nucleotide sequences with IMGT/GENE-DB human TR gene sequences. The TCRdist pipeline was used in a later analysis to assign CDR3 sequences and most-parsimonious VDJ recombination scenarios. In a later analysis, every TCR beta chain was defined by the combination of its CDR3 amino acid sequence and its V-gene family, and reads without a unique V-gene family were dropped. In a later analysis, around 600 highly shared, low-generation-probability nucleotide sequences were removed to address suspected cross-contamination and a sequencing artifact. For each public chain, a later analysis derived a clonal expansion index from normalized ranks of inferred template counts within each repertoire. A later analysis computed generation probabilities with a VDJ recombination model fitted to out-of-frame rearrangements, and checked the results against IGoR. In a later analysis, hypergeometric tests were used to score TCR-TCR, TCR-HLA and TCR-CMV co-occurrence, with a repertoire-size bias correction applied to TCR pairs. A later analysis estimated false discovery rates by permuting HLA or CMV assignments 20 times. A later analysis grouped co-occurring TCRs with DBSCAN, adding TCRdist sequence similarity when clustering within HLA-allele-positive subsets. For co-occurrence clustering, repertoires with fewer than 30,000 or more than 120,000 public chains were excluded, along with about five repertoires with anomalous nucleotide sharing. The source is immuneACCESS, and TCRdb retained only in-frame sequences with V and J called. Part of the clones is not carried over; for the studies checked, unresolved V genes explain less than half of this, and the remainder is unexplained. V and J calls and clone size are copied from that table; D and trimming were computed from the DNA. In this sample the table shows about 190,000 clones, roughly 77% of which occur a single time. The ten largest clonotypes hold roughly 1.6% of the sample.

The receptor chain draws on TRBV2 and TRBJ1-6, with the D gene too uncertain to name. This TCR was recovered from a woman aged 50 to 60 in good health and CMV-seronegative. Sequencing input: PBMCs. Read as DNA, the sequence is TGTGCCAGCAGCCTACAGATGACATATTCACCCCTCCACTTT. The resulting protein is CASSLQMTYSPLHF.